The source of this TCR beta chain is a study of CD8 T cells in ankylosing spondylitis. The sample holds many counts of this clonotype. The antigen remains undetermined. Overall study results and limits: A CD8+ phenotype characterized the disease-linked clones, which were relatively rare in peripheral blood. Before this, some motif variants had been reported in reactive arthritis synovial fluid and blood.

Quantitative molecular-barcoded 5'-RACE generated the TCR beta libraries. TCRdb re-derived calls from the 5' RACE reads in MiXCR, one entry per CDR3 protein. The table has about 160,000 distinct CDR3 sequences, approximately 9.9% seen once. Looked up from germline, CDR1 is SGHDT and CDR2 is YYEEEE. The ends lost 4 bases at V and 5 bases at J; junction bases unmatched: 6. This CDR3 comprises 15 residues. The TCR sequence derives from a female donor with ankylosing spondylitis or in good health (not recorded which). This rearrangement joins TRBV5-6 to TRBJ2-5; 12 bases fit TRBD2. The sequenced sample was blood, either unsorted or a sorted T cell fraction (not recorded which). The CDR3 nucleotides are TGTGCCAGCAGCACTAGCGGGAGGTGGGGTGAGACCCAGTACTTC. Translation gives CASSTSGRWGETQYF. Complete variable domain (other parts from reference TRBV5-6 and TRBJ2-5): DAGVTQSPTHLIKTRGQQVTLRCSPKSGHDTVSWYQQALGQGPQFIFQYYEEEERQRGNFPDRFSGHQFPNYSSELNVNALLLGDSALYLCASSTSGRWGETQYFGPGTRLLVL.